This T cell receptor (beta chain) was sequenced in a study of cytomegalovirus exposure and HLA in healthy donors (dated by TCRdb to about 2017). Turning to the overall study: In an earlier analysis of 587 of the donors, approximately 300 Gb of sequence data and 95 million to 130 million unique TCR beta sequences from 150 million to 200 million T cells were reported. An early release covering 550 to 650 HLA-typed donors comprised 250 to 350 gigabases of sequencing data and around 85 million unique TCR sequences. Of the approximately 400 genotyped donors, 70% to 90% were placed in the genetic ancestry cluster associated with self-reported Caucasian donors. The study aimed to test whether signatures of past pathogen exposure could be identified by cataloging public T cell receptors. Using immunosequencing, the study profiled T cell repertoires from about 610 subjects and related those repertoires to cytomegalovirus serostatus. Along with the approximately 650-subject first cohort, a separate validation cohort of over 90 different subjects was used. To predict cytomegalovirus infection status, the study brought together high-throughput TCR immunosequencing, statistical association of individual TCRs with disease status, and machine learning. In a later analysis, previously published TCR beta repertoires from 500 to 750 donors were re-analyzed and high-resolution HLA genotyping was added so that TCR occurrence patterns could be studied. Rather than drawing on any new phenotypic data, the later analysis identified candidate immune exposures from TCR beta sequences and the way those sequences occurred across donors. In an earlier analysis of 587 of the donors, high-throughput TCR beta sequencing was used to judge whether each TCR beta V gene segment behaved as functional or pseudogenic. Donor age, sex, ethnicity and CMV serostatus were compiled together with the repertoire data. A later genetic analysis took genome-wide SNP genotypes for about 65% of the roughly 670 donors and used that subset as a discovery cohort. Every repertoire in the discovery cohort had been generated on one and the same sequencing platform. Both class I and class II loci were covered by HLA typing, at four-digit resolution. The number of typed donors differed by locus: roughly 620-630 for A, B, C, DRB1 and DQB1; 500 to 550 for DQA1; approximately 600 for DPA1; and around 490 for DPB1. About five DR-DQ haplotypes were treated as single units for association and clustering because of strong linkage in the cohort. On average, 235,054 unique TCR beta nucleotide sequences were sequenced per donor among some 420 genotyped donors of the cohort, with roughly a sixth of those sequences being non-productive. Overall study results and their limits: In vitro tests confirmed that a few of the cytomegalovirus-associated TCR beta chains recognize cytomegalovirus antigens. Several of the top co-occurrence clusters appeared to be linked to parvovirus B19, influenza, CMV and Epstein-Barr virus, according to a later analysis. In a later genetic analysis, fewer N-insertions in productive TCRs were reported among donors in an Asian-associated ancestry cluster than the roughly 710-donor mean. A group of highly shared sequence variants was considered likely to be a technical artifact of the sequencing pipeline. Linkage disequilibrium might explain the correlated functional status among segregating V segments, but an unknown experimental factor could not be ruled out. When HLA alleles, especially DR and DQ, strongly co-occurred, TCR associations were difficult to assign to individual alleles. A further reported finding was that TCR beta sequences accurately predicted the HLA-A and HLA-B alleles for most subjects in the first cohort. According to a later analysis, most CMV-associated TCR beta chains appeared to be HLA-restricted, and the HLA associations seemed to be driven largely by CMV exposure. Presence/absence analyses assumed roughly uniform sequencing depth across donors, an assumption that may not hold. The earlier analysis of around 600 of the donors excluded 15 to 20 rarely observed V segments, including chromosome 9 orphons, because counts were too low. This cohort had only TCR beta chains sequenced, and the lack of alpha or paired-chain data limited which features could be detected. In both the original and validation cohorts, the classifier was reported to diagnose cytomegalovirus status with high specificity and sensitivity. A later analysis found that TCR association rates varied across HLA loci, with DRB1 alleles showing the most associated TCRs and HLA-C alleles the fewest. CMV serostatus was the only immune exposure information available for the cohort. In the study, approximately 150 TCR beta chains were listed as associated with cytomegalovirus. Because the 87-base-pair reads could not distinguish some IMGT-functional V segments, including TRBV6-2 and TRBV6-3, those segments were excluded. In an earlier analysis of approximately 590 of the donors, most TCR beta V segments were observed in productive rearrangements about 87% or about 30% of the time, broadly matching IMGT annotations. Compared with equally common non-associated chains, HLA-associated TCR beta chains in a later analysis were more clonally expanded and had lower generation probabilities. Because some donors lacked HLA typing at each locus, the association tests relied only on the typed subset. While some public TCRs were present in many individuals, most TCR sequences turned up only very rarely across donors. At a false discovery rate of 0.05, a later analysis linked some 17,000 TCR beta sequences to specific HLA alleles. A later genetic analysis associated a missense DCLRE1C variant with V-gene and J-gene trimming of TCR beta chains, and an independent cohort replicated the association. According to the authors, the approach could potentially be generalized to other disease states and immunological phenotypes.

Counted from cysteine to phenylalanine, this CDR3 has 17 amino acids. CDR3 DNA only is kept here, 51 bases in frame from base 1. Compared with germline, V lacks 0 bases and J lacks 2 bases; bases without a gene match: 9. The germline V gene yields MGHRA for CDR1 and YSYEKL for CDR2. With respect to this clone: It has no known antigen specificity. Per-nucleotide qualities are absent, and no much larger clonotype sits a single base away.

The cohort comprised around 690 healthy bone marrow donors. All cohort members were sampled while nominally healthy, although unrecorded immune exposures were likely present. The donor tested CMV seropositive and was one of the 289 seropositive cohort members. A peripheral blood sample was provided by each donor, and peripheral blood mononuclear cells were used for TCR beta sequencing. Genomic DNA was extracted from the blood cell samples with the Qiagen DNeasy Blood Extraction Kit. Library preparation employed the immunoSEQ multiplex PCR assay. For the multiplex PCR, a mixture combining 60 forward primers for TCR Vbeta segments and 13 reverse primers for TCR Jbeta segments was used. A multiplex PCR assay on genomic DNA amplified the CDR3 region of rearranged TCR beta genes. The Illumina HiSeq System was used to sequence the amplified TCR beta libraries as 87-base-pair reads. In the authors' own workflow: A later analysis tallied around 80 million unique TCR beta chains across the 550 to 850 repertoires, and around 10 million of those chains were shared by two or more donors. Raw reads were error-corrected and collapsed into unique sequences by a nearest-neighbor algorithm in which closely related sequences were merged to remove PCR and sequencing errors. V, D and J gene segments were assigned by aligning CDR3 sequences to IMGT reference sequences. Each retained sequence needed at least a six-nucleotide match to both a V gene segment and a J gene segment. Rearrangements were classified as productive when the CDR3 lacked stop codons and remained in frame with V and J, and all other rearrangements were classified as non-productive. Following IMGT convention, CDR3 was defined as the stretch from the second conserved V-encoded cysteine up to the conserved J-encoded phenylalanine. The earlier analysis of about 560 of the donors excluded any sequence lacking an unambiguous match to a single V gene segment. In an earlier analysis of approximately 590 of the donors, V segments were called functional above 56.7% productive rearrangements and were called segregating when the between-donor standard deviation exceeded 5%. A statistical classification framework was built for diagnosing cytomegalovirus status from the catalog of TCR beta chain sequences. In a later analysis, TCR nucleotide sequences were compared against IMGT/GENE-DB human TR gene sequences so that V and J genes could be assigned. In a later analysis, CDR3 sequences and most-parsimonious VDJ recombination scenarios were assigned using the TCRdist pipeline. A later analysis defined each TCR beta chain by its CDR3 amino acid sequence plus V-gene family, and excluded reads lacking a unique V-gene family. A later analysis removed 600 or so highly shared, low-generation-probability nucleotide sequences to deal with suspected cross-contamination and a sequencing artifact. A later analysis calculated a clonal expansion index for each public chain from normalized within-repertoire ranks of inferred template counts. Generation probabilities in a later analysis came from a VDJ recombination model fitted to out-of-frame rearrangements, and those results were checked against IGoR. A later analysis scored TCR-TCR, TCR-HLA and TCR-CMV co-occurrence with hypergeometric tests, applying a repertoire-size bias correction to TCR pairs. To estimate false discovery rates, a later analysis permuted the HLA or CMV assignments 20 times. In a later analysis, co-occurring TCRs were grouped using DBSCAN, and TCRdist sequence similarity was added for clustering within HLA-allele-positive subsets. Co-occurrence clustering excluded repertoires with fewer than 30,000 or more than 120,000 public chains, plus five with anomalous nucleotide sharing. TCRdb holds this immuneACCESS table with in-frame rearrangements only. Some clones are missing; in checked studies, unresolved V genes explain under half, and the rest has no known cause. V and J calls and clone size come straight from that table; D and trimming were deduced from the DNA. The sample table records roughly 97,000 clones; around 80% of these occur just once. In total, the top ten clones hold around 5.2% of the sample.

The receptor's source is a man aged 40-49 years in good health and CMV-seropositive. The sequenced material came from PBMCs. The chain is encoded by TRBV4-1 joined to TRBJ2-7, with TRBD2 matching 8 junction bases. In nucleotides, the sequence is TGCGCCAGCAGCCAAGATGGCCGGGGGGGCAGCGCCTACGAGCAGTACTTC. It translates to CASSQDGRGGSAYEQYF.